This T cell receptor (beta chain) is drawn from a study of OX40 agonist ivuxolimab in advanced cancers. After removal of 6 bases from V and 7 bases from J, the junction contained 13 bases not matched to a gene. The length of the CDR3 is 15 residues. Per germline, CDR1 MDHEN and CDR2 SYDVKM. Study findings and constraints: On average, CD8+ T cells showed a greater number of expanded clones than CD4+. The antigen specificity of the peripheral T cells (those that were expanded) was not determined. At 0.1 to 3.0 mg/kg, CD4+ and CD8+ blood T cells expanded clonally by week 6.

Sequencing used immunoSEQ multiplex PCR; TCRdb keeps in-frame clones, though not all of them. The sample has tens of thousands of clones, about four fifths seen once. Comment on this clone: Its antigen is undetermined.

Sequencing used CD4+ or CD8+ T cells sorted from blood, obtained in a trial of the OX40 agonist ivuxolimab. This TCR was recovered from an adult with an advanced solid tumor such as melanoma, head and neck, liver or kidney cancer. The gene calls are TRBV28 and TRBJ1-1; 8 bases match TRBD1. The CDR3 bases are TGTGCCAGCAGACTTACCGGGACAGGACTAATTGAAGCTTTCTTT. The encoded protein is CASRLTGTGLIEAFF.